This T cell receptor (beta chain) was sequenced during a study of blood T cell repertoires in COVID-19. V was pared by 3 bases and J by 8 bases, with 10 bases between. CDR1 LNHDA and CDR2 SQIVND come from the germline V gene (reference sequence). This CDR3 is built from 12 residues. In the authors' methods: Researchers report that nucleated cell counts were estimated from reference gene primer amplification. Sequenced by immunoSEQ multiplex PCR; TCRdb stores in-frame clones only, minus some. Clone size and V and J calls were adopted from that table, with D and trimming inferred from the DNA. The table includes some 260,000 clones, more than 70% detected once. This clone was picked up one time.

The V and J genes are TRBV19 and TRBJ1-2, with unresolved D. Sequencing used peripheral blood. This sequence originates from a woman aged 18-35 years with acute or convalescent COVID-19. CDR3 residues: CASSIRFEGYTF. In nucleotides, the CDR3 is TGTGCCAGTAGTATTCGTTTTGAGGGCTACACCTTC. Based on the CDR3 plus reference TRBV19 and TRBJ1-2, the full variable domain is DGGITQSPKYLFRKEGQNVTLSCEQNLNHDAMYWYRQDPGQGLRLIYYSQIVNDFQKGDIAEGYSVSREKKESFPLTVTSAQKNPTAFYLCASSIRFEGYTFGSGTRLTVV.